This T cell receptor (beta chain) is drawn from a study of CD8 T cells in ankylosing spondylitis. The germline CDR1 and CDR2 sequences are DFQATT and SNEGSKA (reference sequence). The CDR3 covers 15 residues. The germline V and J ends were trimmed by 0 bases and 4 bases, with 15 bases remaining between them. Remarks on this clonotype: Its antigen is as yet unknown.

Study results and caveats: Clones linked to disease were reported to show significant enrichment in matched ankylosing spondylitis synovial fluid.

Libraries of TCR beta came from quantitative 5'-RACE with molecular barcodes. MiXCR, run by TCRdb on the 5' RACE reads, gives a single entry per CDR3 protein. The profile shows around 33,000 distinct CDR3 sequences, 7.2% of them singletons. The origin of this receptor is a male donor with ankylosing spondylitis or in good health (not recorded which). Sequencing used blood, either unsorted or a sorted T cell fraction (not recorded which). The chain recombines TRBV20-1 with TRBJ2-5; no reliable D call. The DNA of the CDR3 is TGCAGTGCTAGAGATCTGGATGCTGTAACAGAGACCCAGTACTTC. This encodes CSARDLDAVTETQYF.